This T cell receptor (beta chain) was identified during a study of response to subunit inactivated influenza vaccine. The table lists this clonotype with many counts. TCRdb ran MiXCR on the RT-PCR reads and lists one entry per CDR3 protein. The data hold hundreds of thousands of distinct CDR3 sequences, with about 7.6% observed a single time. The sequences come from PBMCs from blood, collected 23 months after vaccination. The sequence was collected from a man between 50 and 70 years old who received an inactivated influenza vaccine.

Here the CDR3 DNA reads TGCAGCGTTGAAAATAGATGGACAGGGGCCACAGATACGCAGTATTTT. Translated: CSVENRWTGATDTQYF. V is TRBV29-1 and J is TRBJ2-3; 9 bases map to TRBD1. Per the germline V gene, CDR1 is SQVTM and CDR2 is ANQGSEA. V lost 2 bases, J lost 2 bases, and 8 bases stayed unmatched. This CDR3 spans 16 amino acids.